This entry lists 6 T cell receptor beta chains sequenced from one sample in a study of vaccination effects on CD4 cells after COVID-19. Which antigens these TCRs recognize remains unknown. ViraFEST assay sequencing came after antigen-specific CD4+ T cells were expanded with viral peptide pools. CD4+ T cell isolation took place after approximately 11 days of culture. By PCR, the person was confirmed to have had SARS-CoV-2 infection between March and December 2020. Each participant was administered two doses of either the BNT162b2 or the mRNA-1273 vaccine. Sequencing was performed with immunoSEQ multiplex PCR; in TCRdb, only in-frame clones are kept and a portion is missing. Among 15,000 or so clones listed, roughly 70% were seen once. Sequences were derived from CD4+ T cells from PBMCs cultured with HCoV-NL63 spike peptides, sampled after COVID-19 vaccination. Source of these receptors: a human donor who had a prior SARS-CoV-2 infection.

The V and J genes are TRBV6-2 or TRBV6-3 and TRBJ2-3; 8 bases match TRBD1. The J segment lost 1 base and the V segment lost 3 bases, leaving 9 bases of the junction unmatched. CDR3 length: 17 residues. Looked up from germline, CDR1 is MNHEY and CDR2 is SVGEGT. CDR3 in DNA: TGTGCCAGCAGTTATAAATCAGGGGGCGACGGCACAGATACGCAGTATTTT. It is translated as CASSYKSGGDGTDTQYF.

J is TRBJ2-2 and V is TRBV19, with no clear D. The V gene lost 3 bases and the J gene lost 0 bases, with 11 bases spanning the gap. The germline gives CDR1 LNHDA, CDR2 SQIVND (reference sequence). CDR3 length: 16 amino acids. CDR3 loop: CASSISPDANTGELFF. For the CDR3, the DNA is TGTGCCAGTAGTATTTCCCCAGACGCGAACACCGGGGAGCTGTTTTTT.

The V gene is TRBV7-9, the J gene TRBJ2-3; 8 bases are a match to TRBD1. Trimming removed 5 bases from V and 4 bases from J; junction bases left unmatched: 11. The CDR3 is 16 residues long. Germline CDR1 reads SEHNR; CDR2 reads FQNEAQ (reference sequence). The CDR3 DNA is TGTGCCAGCAGCGACCCCATCAGGGGGCGTGCAGATACGCAGTATTTT. This codes for CASSDPIRGRADTQYF.

The chain links TRBV12-2 to TRBJ1-2. TRBV12-2 is reported as a pseudogene. There are 15 residues in the CDR3. DNA for the CDR3: TGTGCAAGTCGCTTAGTGGTCACTTGCTTCTATGGCTACACCTTC. It specifies CASRLVVTCFYGYTF.

The V call is TRBV7-3, the J call TRBJ2-2, with TRBD2 as a possible D gene (6 bases). Trimming removed 5 bases from V and 6 bases from J, with 16 bases in between. CDR3 length: 15 residues. The germline V gene has CDR1 SGHTA and CDR2 FQGTGA. In nucleotides, the CDR3 is TGTGCCAGCAGCCCATATCGGGAGAAGGCCGGGGAGCTGTTTTTT. Residues: CASSPYREKAGELFF.

The gene calls are TRBV5-4 and TRBJ2-1; possible D gene TRBD1, 5 bases. The V gene's germline CDR1 is SGHNT and CDR2 YYREEE (reference sequence). The V end was cut by 1 base, the J end by 3 bases, with 8 bases between. There are 14 residues in the CDR3. This CDR3 reads CASSLSQGYNEQFF. For the CDR3, the DNA is TGTGCCAGCAGCTTGTCGCAGGGCTACAATGAGCAGTTCTTC.